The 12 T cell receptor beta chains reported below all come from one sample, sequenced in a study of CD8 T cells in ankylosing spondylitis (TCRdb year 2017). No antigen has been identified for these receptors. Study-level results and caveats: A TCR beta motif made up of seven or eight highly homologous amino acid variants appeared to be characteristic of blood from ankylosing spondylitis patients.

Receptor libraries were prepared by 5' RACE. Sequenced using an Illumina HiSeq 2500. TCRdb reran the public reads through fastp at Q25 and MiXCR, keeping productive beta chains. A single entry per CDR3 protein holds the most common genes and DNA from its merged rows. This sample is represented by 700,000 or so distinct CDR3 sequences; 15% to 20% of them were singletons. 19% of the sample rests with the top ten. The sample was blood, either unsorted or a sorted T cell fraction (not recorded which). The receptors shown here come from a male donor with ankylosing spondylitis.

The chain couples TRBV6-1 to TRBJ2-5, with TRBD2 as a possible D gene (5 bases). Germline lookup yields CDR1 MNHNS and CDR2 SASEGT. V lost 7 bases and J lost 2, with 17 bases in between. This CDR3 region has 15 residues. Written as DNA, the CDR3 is TGTGCCAGCACCCCAACCGGGAAGCAGCAAGAGACCCAGTACTTC. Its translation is CASTPTGKQQETQYF.

CDR3 DNA sequence: TGTGCCAGCAGCCAAGTTCTCACCACTGGAAACACCATATATTTT. Translating it yields CASSQVLTTGNTIYF. This chain connects TRBV3-1 to TRBJ1-3; D unresolved. Between the trimmed V and J ends, which lost 1 base and 2 bases, there was a span of 9 bases. The CDR3 sequence is 15 residues long. Germline CDR1 and CDR2: LGHDT and YNNKEL (reference sequence). The complete variable domain, with remaining parts taken from reference TRBV3-1 and TRBJ1-3, reads DTAVSQTPKYLVTQMGNDKSIKCEQNLGHDTMYWYKQDSKKFLKIMFSYNNKELIINETVPNRFSPKSPDKAHLNLHINSLELGDSAVYFCASSQVLTTGNTIYFGEGSWLTVV.

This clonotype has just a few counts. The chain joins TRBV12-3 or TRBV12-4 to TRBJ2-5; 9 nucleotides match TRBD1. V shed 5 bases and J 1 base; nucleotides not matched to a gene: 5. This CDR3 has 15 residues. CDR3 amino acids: CASSTWTGAQETQYF. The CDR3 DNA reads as TGTGCCAGCAGTACCTGGACAGGGGCCCAAGAGACCCAGTACTTC.

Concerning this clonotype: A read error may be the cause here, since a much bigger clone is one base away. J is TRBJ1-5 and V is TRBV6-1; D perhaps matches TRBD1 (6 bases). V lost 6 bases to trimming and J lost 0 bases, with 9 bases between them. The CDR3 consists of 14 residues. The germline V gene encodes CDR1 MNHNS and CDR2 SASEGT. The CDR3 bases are TGTGCCAGCAGACCGGACAGTAGCAATCAGCCCCAGCATTTT. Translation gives CASRPDSSNQPQHF.

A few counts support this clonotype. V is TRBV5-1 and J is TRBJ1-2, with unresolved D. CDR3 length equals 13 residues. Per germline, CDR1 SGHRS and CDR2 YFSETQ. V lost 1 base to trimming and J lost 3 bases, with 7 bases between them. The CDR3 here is CASSLNHYYGYTF. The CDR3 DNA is TGCGCCAGCAGCTTGAATCACTACTATGGCTACACCTTC. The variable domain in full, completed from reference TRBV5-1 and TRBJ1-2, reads KAGVTQTPRYLIKTRGQQVTLSCSPISGHRSVSWYQQTPGQGLQFLFEYFSETQRNKGNFPGRFSGRQFSNSRSEMNVSTLELGDSALYLCASSLNHYYGYTFGSGTRLTVV.

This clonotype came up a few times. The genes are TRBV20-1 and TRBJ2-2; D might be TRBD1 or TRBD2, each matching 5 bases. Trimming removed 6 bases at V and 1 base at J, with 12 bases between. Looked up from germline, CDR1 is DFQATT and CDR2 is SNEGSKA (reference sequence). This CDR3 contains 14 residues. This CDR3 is CSATQGVNTGELFF. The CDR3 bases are TGCAGTGCCACCCAGGGAGTGAACACCGGGGAGCTGTTTTTT.

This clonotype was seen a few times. The CDR3 region has the DNA TGCAGCGTCTCGGGGGACAGGGGGTCTGAAGCTTTCTTT. Translation gives CSVSGDRGSEAFF. The gene calls are TRBV29-1 and TRBJ1-1; 11 bases are a match to TRBD1. Germline V gene sequence: CDR1 SQVTM, CDR2 ANQGSEA. The CDR3 covers 13 residues. Trimming took 6 bases from V and 6 from J; bases not matched to a gene: 6.

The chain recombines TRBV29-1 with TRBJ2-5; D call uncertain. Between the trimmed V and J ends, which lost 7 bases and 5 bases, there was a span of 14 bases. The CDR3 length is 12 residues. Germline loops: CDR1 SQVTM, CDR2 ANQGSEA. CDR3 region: CSAETPPETQYF. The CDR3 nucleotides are TGCAGCGCCGAGACTCCCCCCGAGACCCAGTACTTC.

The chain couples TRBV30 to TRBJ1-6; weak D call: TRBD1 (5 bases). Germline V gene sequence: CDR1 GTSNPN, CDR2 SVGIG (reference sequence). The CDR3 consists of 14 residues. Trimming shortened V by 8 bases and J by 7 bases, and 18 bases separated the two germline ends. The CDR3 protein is CARTGAGPNSPLHF. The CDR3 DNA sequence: TGTGCCAGGACCGGGGCAGGTCCCAATTCACCCCTCCACTTT.

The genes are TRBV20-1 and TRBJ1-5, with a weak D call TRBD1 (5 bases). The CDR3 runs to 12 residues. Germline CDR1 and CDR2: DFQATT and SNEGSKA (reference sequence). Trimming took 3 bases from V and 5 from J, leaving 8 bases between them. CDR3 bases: TGCAGTGCTAGGAGGGGACATCAGCCCCAGCATTTT. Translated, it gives CSARRGHQPQHF.

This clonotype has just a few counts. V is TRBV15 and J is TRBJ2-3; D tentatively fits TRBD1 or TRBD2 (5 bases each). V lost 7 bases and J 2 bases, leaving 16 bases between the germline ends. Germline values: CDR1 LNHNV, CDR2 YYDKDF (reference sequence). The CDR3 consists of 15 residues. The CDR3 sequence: CATNPGRSFTDTQYF. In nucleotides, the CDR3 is TGTGCCACCAACCCGGGACGGTCTTTCACAGATACGCAGTATTTT.

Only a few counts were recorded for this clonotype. The DNA of the CDR3 is TGCAGTGTTGCGGATACCTACGAGCAGTACTTC. This gives the protein CSVADTYEQYF. The V call is TRBV20-1, the J call TRBJ2-7; no clear D. V was cut by 7 bases and J by 2 bases, with 9 bases left in between. Germline V gene lookup returns CDR1 DFQATT and CDR2 SNEGSKA (reference sequence). The CDR3 spans 11 residues.